This T cell receptor beta chain is drawn from a study of OX40 agonist ivuxolimab in advanced cancers. Study-level points and caveats: The study found among the lowest clonal expansion in partial responders at 0.1-3.0 mg/kg.

Points on this clone: No antigen is known for it.

This CDR3 has 15 residues. V gave up 7 bases and J gave up 0 bases, with 12 bases separating them. CDR1 is SNHLY, CDR2 FYNNEI, per germline. Assay used: immunoSEQ multiplex PCR; TCRdb lists only in-frame clones, some missing. Of about 70,000 clones in the sample, 80% to 90% were seen once. The rearrangement joins TRBV2 to TRBJ1-4; D is perhaps TRBD1 (6 bases). The source of this sequence is an adult with an advanced solid tumor such as melanoma, head and neck, liver or kidney cancer. This specimen was CD4+ or CD8+ T cells sorted from blood, taken in a trial of the OX40 agonist ivuxolimab. CDR3 DNA: TGTGCCAGCAATAAGAGGGGGGCAACTAATGAAAAACTGTTTTTT. Translated: CASNKRGATNEKLFF.